This entry lists 26 T cell receptor beta chains sequenced from one sample in a study of T-cell memory formation after mild COVID-19. TCRdb called the 5' RACE reads again in MiXCR, with one record for every CDR3 protein. The sample carries hundreds of thousands of distinct CDR3 sequences, 15% to 20% recorded once. Sequencing was done on a sample of PBMCs or a T cell subset sorted from them (not recorded which). The origin of the receptors is a man aged 18 to 30 who had mild COVID-19 (a few samples of this study predate the infection). Cell type and time point are not known.

This clonotype was observed a handful of times. V usage is TRBV23-1 and J usage is TRBJ1-5; possibly TRBD1 for D (5 bases). TRBV23-1 is recorded as an ORF, its role being uncertain. The V end was cut by 8 bases, the J end by 2 bases, with 13 bases between. CDR3 length equals 14 residues. The CDR3 DNA is TGCGCCAGCCCAATCGGGGGGGGCAATCAGCCCCAGCATTTT. This codes for CASPIGGGNQPQHF.

A few counts support this clonotype. The V and J genes are TRBV7-8 and TRBJ1-2; the D gene is possibly TRBD1 (6 bases). V was trimmed by 1 base and J by 8 bases, leaving 11 bases between them. The CDR3 sequence is 13 residues long. Germline V gene data show CDR1 as SGHVS and CDR2 as FQNEAQ. CDR3 DNA: TGTGCCAGCAGCTTAGACAGGGTTAGGGGCTACACCTTC. Its protein product is CASSLDRVRGYTF.

This clonotype has a handful of counts. This chain connects TRBV7-9 to TRBJ1-1, with a possible D match to TRBD1 (6 bases). This CDR3 has 15 amino acids. Germline CDR1 reads SEHNR; CDR2 reads FQNEAQ (reference sequence). V was pared by 10 bases and J by 2 bases, with 20 bases between. CDR3 amino acids: CATGRWQGFNTEAFF. The CDR3 DNA reads TGTGCCACAGGTAGATGGCAGGGGTTCAACACTGAAGCTTTCTTT.

This clonotype was recorded a few times. The CDR3 loop is CASSFANTGELFF. DNA of the CDR3: TGTGCCAGCAGCTTTGCGAACACCGGGGAGCTGTTTTTT. This chain links TRBV28 with TRBJ2-2, with D unclear. CDR1 MDHEN and CDR2 SYDVKM come from the germline V gene. CDR3 size: 13 residues. Trimming removed 6 bases from V and 0 bases from J, with 5 bases in between. Variable domain in full (rest from reference TRBV28 and TRBJ2-2): DVKVTQSSRYLVKRTGEKVFLECVQDMDHENMFWYRQDPGLGLRLIYFSYDVKMKEKGDIPEGYSVSREKKERFSLILESASTNQTSMYLCASSFANTGELFFGEGSRLTVL.

V gene TRBV27 combines with J gene TRBJ2-7, with unresolved D. The CDR3 is 12 residues long. Germline V gene lookup returns CDR1 MNHEY and CDR2 SMNVEV (reference sequence). The DNA for the CDR3 is TGTGTCGTCGGCACGGCTACCTACGAGCAGTACTTC. Its protein product is CVVGTATYEQYF.

V and J are TRBV29-1 and TRBJ1-2; 8 nucleotides agree with TRBD1. J was trimmed by 7 bases and V by 4 bases; bases with no gene match: 8. The CDR3 length is 13 residues. Germline V CDR1 and CDR2: SQVTM, ANQGSEA. This CDR3 is CSVAGDRGRGYTF. The CDR3 bases are TGCAGCGTTGCAGGAGACAGGGGACGTGGCTACACCTTC.

V and J are TRBV7-6 and TRBJ2-3; weak D call: TRBD1 (5 bases). The V gene lost 1 base and the J gene lost 0 bases, with 8 bases spanning the gap. Germline V gene sequence: CDR1 SGHVS, CDR2 FNYEAQ. The CDR3 is 15 residues long. CDR3 in DNA: TGTGCCAGCAGCTTAGTAGGGGCTAGCACAGATACGCAGTATTTT. It specifies CASSLVGASTDTQYF.

This clonotype was seen more than once but under ten times. One junction end disagrees with the germline gene, perhaps due to a read error. The chain uses TRBV7-7 and TRBJ2-2; 8 bases match TRBD1. This CDR3 comprises 18 residues. Germline V lookup: CDR1 SSHAT, CDR2 FNYEAQ (reference sequence). CDR3 DNA sequence: TGTGCTAGCAGCCAGCGGGCAGGGGGCAGAATGGACACCGGGGAGCTGTTTTTT. It translates to CASSQRAGGRMDTGELFF.

V usage is TRBV5-1 and J usage is TRBJ1-1; no clear D. The germline gives CDR1 SGHRS, CDR2 YFSETQ. CDR3 length: 13 amino acids. V dropped 5 bases and J dropped 4 bases, with 12 bases sitting between them. The CDR3 DNA sequence: TGCGCCAGCAGGGGCCCTTCCTTCACTGAAGCTTTCTTT. Its translation is CASRGPSFTEAFF.

The V call is TRBV5-5, the J call TRBJ1-5; D remains unclear. Germline V lookup: CDR1 SGHKS, CDR2 YYEKEE (reference sequence). V was trimmed by 0 bases and J by 4 bases, leaving 5 bases between them. This CDR3 has 13 residues. The CDR3 reads CASSLDLNQPQHF. The CDR3 bases are TGTGCCAGCAGCTTGGATTTAAATCAGCCCCAGCATTTT.

This clonotype was counted many times. V usage is TRBV7-3 and J usage is TRBJ2-7; D is tentatively TRBD1 or TRBD2 (5 bases each). With 5 bases removed from V and 4 bases from J, the gap between germline ends came to 12 bases. Germline V gives CDR1 SGHTA, CDR2 FQGTGA. The CDR3 length is 13 residues. The CDR3 coding sequence is TGTGCCAGCAGCCGGGACGCCGGATACGAGCAGTACTTC. It encodes CASSRDAGYEQYF.

This clonotype has only a few counts. J is TRBJ2-3 and V is TRBV27, with TRBD2 matching over 8 bases. This CDR3 has 16 amino acids. The germline V gene has CDR1 MNHEY and CDR2 SMNVEV (reference sequence). Trimming cost V 7 bases and J 6 bases; bases outside gene matches: 15. CDR3 nucleotides: TGTGCCAGCACCCCTCGCGGGCGGGGGGCCGGGGATACGCAGTATTTT. Translated: CASTPRGRGAGDTQYF.

This clonotype was counted between two and nine times. The chain has TRBV20-1 and TRBJ2-7; the D gene is possibly TRBD1 (6 bases). This CDR3 region has 13 residues. The V end lost 6 bases, the J end lost 2 bases, and 14 bases lay between the germline ends. Per germline, CDR1 DFQATT and CDR2 SNEGSKA (reference sequence). CDR3 loop: CSARQGTTYEQYF. The CDR3 DNA reads TGCAGTGCCCGCCAGGGGACAACCTACGAGCAGTACTTC.

The rearrangement links TRBV28 to TRBJ2-7, with 8 bases lining up with TRBD1. The germline CDR1 and CDR2 sequences are MDHEN and SYDVKM. Trimming at V came to 6 bases and at J to 5 bases, leaving 3 bases not matched to a gene. The CDR3 length is 12 residues. CDR3 amino acids: CASSLTGDEQYV. The CDR3 bases are TGTGCCAGCAGCTTGACAGGGGACGAGCAGTACGTC.

The gene calls are TRBV20-1 and TRBJ2-1; 7 nucleotides agree with TRBD1. The CDR3 runs to 14 residues. Germline loops: CDR1 DFQATT, CDR2 SNEGSKA (reference sequence). Trimming at V came to 5 bases and at J to 3 bases, leaving 7 bases not matched to a gene. Here the CDR3 reads CSAQTGEGYNEQFF. The CDR3, as DNA: TGCAGTGCTCAAACAGGGGAAGGCTACAATGAGCAGTTCTTC.

This clonotype was seen a handful of times. The rearrangement links TRBV7-8 to TRBJ2-5, with D perhaps TRBD1 (6 bases). The CDR3 runs to 15 residues. CDR1 is SGHVS, CDR2 FQNEAQ, per germline. V was trimmed by 1 base and J by 5 bases, leaving 14 bases between them. The CDR3 loop reads CASSLGQGRGETQYF. CDR3 DNA sequence: TGTGCCAGCAGCTTAGGGCAGGGGCGAGGGGAGACCCAGTACTTC.

This clonotype has just a few counts. V and J are TRBV7-8 and TRBJ1-4; TRBD1 matches at 11 bases. V lost 3 bases and J lost 4; bases outside the gene matches: 4. Germline-derived CDR1 and CDR2 are SGHVS and FQNEAQ. The CDR3 has 16 residues. The DNA for the CDR3 is TGTGCCAGCAGCTTCGGACAGGGGGCACGTAATGAAAAACTGTTTTTT. This translates into CASSFGQGARNEKLFF.

This clonotype has just a few counts. The chain links TRBV20-1 to TRBJ2-2, with 10 positions matching TRBD2. The germline V gene has CDR1 DFQATT and CDR2 SNEGSKA (reference sequence). The trim removed 1 base at V and 1 base at J, leaving 6 bases unmatched. The CDR3 has 17 amino acids. The CDR3: CSARGPSGGVNTGELFF. CDR3 nucleotide sequence: TGCAGTGCTAGAGGCCCTAGCGGGGGCGTGAACACCGGGGAGCTGTTTTTT.

This clonotype has only a few counts. The V and J genes are TRBV5-5 and TRBJ1-4, with unresolved D. Trimming left V 4 bases short and J 10 bases short, with 11 bases between. The CDR3 extends over 12 amino acids. Looked up from germline, CDR1 is SGHKS and CDR2 is YYEKEE (reference sequence). The CDR3 loop reads CASSVSRGKLFF. Here the CDR3 DNA reads TGTGCCAGCAGCGTATCCCGGGGAAAACTGTTTTTT. Using reference TRBV5-5 and TRBJ1-4 for the parts outside the CDR3, the full variable domain is DAGVTQSPTHLIKTRGQQVTLRCSPISGHKSVSWYQQVLGQGPQFIFQYYEKEERGRGNFPDRFSARQFPNYSSELNVNALLLGDSALYLCASSVSRGKLFFGSGTQLSVL.

This clonotype was detected many times. The V and J genes are TRBV5-1 and TRBJ2-7; weak D call: TRBD1 (6 bases). V lost 2 bases to trimming and J lost 2 bases, with 17 bases between them. The CDR3 length is 16 residues. The germline V gene encodes CDR1 SGHRS and CDR2 YFSETQ. Written as DNA, the CDR3 is TGCGCCAGCAGCTTTCTCCTGGAGACAGGACCCTACGAGCAGTACTTC. It translates to CASSFLLETGPYEQYF.

This clonotype was seen only a few times. CDR3 amino acids: CSVTTGTGKMDYGYTF. Here the CDR3 DNA reads TGCAGCGTGACAACCGGGACAGGGAAGATGGACTATGGCTACACCTTC. The chain combines TRBV29-1 with TRBJ1-2, with 9 bases fitting TRBD1. CDR3 length: 16 amino acids. Germline CDR1 SQVTM, CDR2 ANQGSEA. V lost 6 bases to trimming and J lost 3 bases; unmatched junction nucleotides: 14.

This clonotype has more than one count but fewer than ten. This rearrangement joins TRBV9 to TRBJ2-1; D unresolved. CDR3 size: 16 residues. The V gene's germline CDR1 is SGDLS and CDR2 YYNGEE. Trimming left V 3 bases short and J 6 bases short, with 19 bases between. CDR3 residues: CASSAQRVSLVNEQFF. CDR3 in DNA: TGTGCCAGCAGCGCCCAACGGGTATCCCTAGTCAATGAGCAGTTCTTC.

The chain couples TRBV6-5 to TRBJ2-5; D gene unclear. Trimming removed 8 bases from V and 0 bases from J, with 10 bases in between. The CDR3 runs to 13 residues. Germline V gives CDR1 MNHEY, CDR2 SVGAGI. The CDR3 nucleotides are TGTGCCAGCGGGCGGTTGTACCAAGAGACCCAGTACTTC. Translation: CASGRLYQETQYF.

The V and J genes are TRBV7-2 and TRBJ2-7; no definite D call. The CDR3 loop spans 13 amino acids. Trimming took off 2 bases at V and 3 bases at J, with 8 bases between the two ends. In germline, CDR1 is SGHTA, CDR2 FQGNSA. In DNA form, the CDR3 reads TGTGCCAGCAGCTTACAGAATCGCTACGAGCAGTACTTC. This encodes CASSLQNRYEQYF. Together with reference TRBV7-2 and TRBJ2-7, the CDR3 gives the full variable domain: GAGVSQSPSNKVTEKGKDVELRCDPISGHTALYWYRQSLGQGLEFLIYFQGNSAPDKSGLPSDRFSAERTGGSVSTLTIQRTQQEDSAVYLCASSLQNRYEQYFGPGTRLTVT.

The chain employs TRBV12-3 or TRBV12-4 and TRBJ1-4; no firm D call. The CDR3 has 16 amino acids. V lost 1 base and J 0 bases, leaving 9 bases between the germline ends. The DNA of the CDR3 is TGTGCCAGCAGTTTAGGGACGTCTGCAACTAATGAAAAACTGTTTTTT. It translates to CASSLGTSATNEKLFF.

This clonotype has more than one count but fewer than ten. In DNA form, the CDR3 reads TGTGCCAGCAGCTCCTCCGGGTCGGCCGGGGAGCTGTTTTTT. As protein: CASSSSGSAGELFF. This chain links TRBV9 with TRBJ2-2, with unresolved D. The germline V gene has CDR1 SGDLS and CDR2 YYNGEE. The germline V and J ends were trimmed by 4 bases and 6 bases, with 13 bases remaining between them. The CDR3 contains 14 residues.